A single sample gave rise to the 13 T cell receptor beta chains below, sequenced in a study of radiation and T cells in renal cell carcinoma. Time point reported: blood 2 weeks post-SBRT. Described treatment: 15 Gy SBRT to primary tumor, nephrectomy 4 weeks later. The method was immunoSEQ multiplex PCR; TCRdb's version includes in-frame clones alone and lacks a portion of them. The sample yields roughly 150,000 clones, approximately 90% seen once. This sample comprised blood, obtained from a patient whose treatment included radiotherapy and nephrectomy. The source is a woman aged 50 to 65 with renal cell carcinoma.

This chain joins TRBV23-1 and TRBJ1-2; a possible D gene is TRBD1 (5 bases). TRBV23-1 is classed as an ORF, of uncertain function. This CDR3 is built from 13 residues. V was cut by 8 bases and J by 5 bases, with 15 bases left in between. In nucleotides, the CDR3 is TGCGCCAGCGTTAGCGGGGGGGGGTATGGCTACACCTTC. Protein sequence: CASVSGGGYGYTF.

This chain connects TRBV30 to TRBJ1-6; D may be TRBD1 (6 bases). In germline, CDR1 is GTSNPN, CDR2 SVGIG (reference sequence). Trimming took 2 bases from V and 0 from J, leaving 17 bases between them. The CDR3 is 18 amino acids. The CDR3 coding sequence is TGTGCCTGGAGTAAAGGGACACCGGGGGTCTCCTATAATTCACCCCTCCACTTT. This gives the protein CAWSKGTPGVSYNSPLHF.

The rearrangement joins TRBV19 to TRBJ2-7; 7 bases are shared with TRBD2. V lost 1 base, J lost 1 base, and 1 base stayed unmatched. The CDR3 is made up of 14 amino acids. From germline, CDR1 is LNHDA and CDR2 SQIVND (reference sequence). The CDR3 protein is CASSIGGGSYEQYF. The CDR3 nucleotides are TGTGCCAGTAGTATAGGGGGAGGGTCCTACGAGCAGTACTTC.

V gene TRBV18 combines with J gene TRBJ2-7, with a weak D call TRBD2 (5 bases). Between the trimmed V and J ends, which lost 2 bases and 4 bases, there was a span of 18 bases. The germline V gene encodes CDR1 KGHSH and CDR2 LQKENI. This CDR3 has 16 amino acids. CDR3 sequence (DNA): TGTGCCAGCTCACCAACCCCGGGGTCAGCGCAATACGAGCAGTACTTC. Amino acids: CASSPTPGSAQYEQYF.

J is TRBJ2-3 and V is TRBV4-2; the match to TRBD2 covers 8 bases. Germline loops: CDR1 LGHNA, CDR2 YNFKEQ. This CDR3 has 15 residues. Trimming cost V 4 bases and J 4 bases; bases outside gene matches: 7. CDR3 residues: CASSPLPGGPDTQYF. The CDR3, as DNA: TGTGCCAGCAGCCCGTTACCGGGGGGGCCAGATACGCAGTATTTT.

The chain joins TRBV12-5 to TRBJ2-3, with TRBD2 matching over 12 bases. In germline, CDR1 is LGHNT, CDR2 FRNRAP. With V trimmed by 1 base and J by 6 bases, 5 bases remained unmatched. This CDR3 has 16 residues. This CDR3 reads CASGLGLAGVSDTQYF. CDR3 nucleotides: TGTGCTAGTGGTTTGGGACTAGCGGGGGTGTCGGATACGCAGTATTTT. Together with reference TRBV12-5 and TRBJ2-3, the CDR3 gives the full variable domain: DARVTQTPRHKVTEMGQEVTMRCQPILGHNTVFWYRQTMMQGLELLAYFRNRAPLDDSGMPKDRFSAEMPDATLATLKIQPSEPRDSAVYFCASGLGLAGVSDTQYFGPGTRLTVL.

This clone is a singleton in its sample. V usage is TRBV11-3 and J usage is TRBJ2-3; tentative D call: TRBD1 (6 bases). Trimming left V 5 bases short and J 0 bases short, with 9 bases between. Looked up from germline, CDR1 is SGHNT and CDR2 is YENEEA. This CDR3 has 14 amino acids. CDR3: CASSAQGSTDTQYF. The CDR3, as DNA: TGTGCCAGCAGCGCCCAGGGGAGCACAGATACGCAGTATTTT.

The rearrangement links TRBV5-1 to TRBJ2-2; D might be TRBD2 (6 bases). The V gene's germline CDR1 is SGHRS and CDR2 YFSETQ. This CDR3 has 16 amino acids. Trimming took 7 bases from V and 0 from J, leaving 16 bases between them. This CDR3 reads CASSTGGVANTGELFF. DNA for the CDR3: TGCGCCAGCTCGACCGGGGGAGTCGCGAACACCGGGGAGCTGTTTTTT.

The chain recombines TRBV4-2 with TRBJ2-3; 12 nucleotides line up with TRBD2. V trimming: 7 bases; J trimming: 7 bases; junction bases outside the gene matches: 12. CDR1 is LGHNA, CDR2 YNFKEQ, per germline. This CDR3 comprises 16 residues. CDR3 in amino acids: CASTPPSGGGQYTQYF. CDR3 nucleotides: TGTGCCAGCACTCCGCCTAGCGGGGGGGGTCAATATACGCAGTATTTT.

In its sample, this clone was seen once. The CDR3 loop is CASSLEVAGEETQYF. The CDR3 DNA reads TGCGCCAGCAGCTTGGAGGTAGCGGGGGAAGAGACCCAGTACTTC. The chain uses TRBV5-1 and TRBJ2-5, with 9 nucleotides matching TRBD2. Germline-derived CDR1 and CDR2 are SGHRS and YFSETQ. This CDR3 has 15 amino acids. Trimming at V came to 0 bases and at J to 3 bases, leaving 3 bases not matched to a gene.

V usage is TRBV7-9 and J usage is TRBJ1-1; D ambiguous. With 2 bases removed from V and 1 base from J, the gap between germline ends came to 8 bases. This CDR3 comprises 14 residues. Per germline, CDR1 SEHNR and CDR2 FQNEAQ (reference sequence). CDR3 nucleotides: TGTGCCAGCAGCTTATTTTCAGAGAACACTGAAGCTTTCTTT. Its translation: CASSLFSENTEAFF.

This CDR3 is CASTRHHGPGSAYEQYF. In DNA form, the CDR3 reads TGCGCCAGCACGAGACACCATGGCCCCGGATCGGCCTACGAGCAGTACTTC. The chain is built from TRBV5-1 and TRBJ2-7, with no clear D. Germline assignment: CDR1 SGHRS and CDR2 YFSETQ. The CDR3 sequence is 17 residues long. V was pared by 6 bases and J by 2 bases, with 24 bases between.

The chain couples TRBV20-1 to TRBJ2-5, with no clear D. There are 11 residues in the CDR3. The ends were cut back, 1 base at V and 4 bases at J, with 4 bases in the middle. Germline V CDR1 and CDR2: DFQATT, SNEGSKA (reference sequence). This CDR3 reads CSARVSETQYF. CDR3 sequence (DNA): TGCAGTGCTAGAGTGTCAGAGACCCAGTACTTC.